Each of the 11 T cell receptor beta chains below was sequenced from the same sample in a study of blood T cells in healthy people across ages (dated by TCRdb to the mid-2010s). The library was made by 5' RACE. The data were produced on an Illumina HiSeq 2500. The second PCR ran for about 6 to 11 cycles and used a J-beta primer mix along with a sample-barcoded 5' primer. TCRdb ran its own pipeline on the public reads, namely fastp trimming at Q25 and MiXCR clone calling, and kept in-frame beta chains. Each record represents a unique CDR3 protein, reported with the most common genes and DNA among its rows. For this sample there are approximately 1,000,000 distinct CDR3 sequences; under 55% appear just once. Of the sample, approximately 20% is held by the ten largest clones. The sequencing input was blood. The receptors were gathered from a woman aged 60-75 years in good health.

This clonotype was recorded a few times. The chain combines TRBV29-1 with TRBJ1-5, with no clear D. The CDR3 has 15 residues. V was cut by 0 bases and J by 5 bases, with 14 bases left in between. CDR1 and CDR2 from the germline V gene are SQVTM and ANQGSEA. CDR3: CSVEDPVSSYQPQHF. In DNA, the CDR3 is TGCAGCGTTGAAGATCCGGTGTCTTCCTATCAGCCCCAGCATTTT.

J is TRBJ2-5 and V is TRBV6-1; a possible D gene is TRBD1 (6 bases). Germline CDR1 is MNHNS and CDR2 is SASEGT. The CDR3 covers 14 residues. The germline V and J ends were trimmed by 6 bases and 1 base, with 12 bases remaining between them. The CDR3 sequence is CASSLLQGQETQYF. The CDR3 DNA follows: TGTGCCAGCAGCCTCCTACAGGGCCAAGAGACCCAGTACTTC.

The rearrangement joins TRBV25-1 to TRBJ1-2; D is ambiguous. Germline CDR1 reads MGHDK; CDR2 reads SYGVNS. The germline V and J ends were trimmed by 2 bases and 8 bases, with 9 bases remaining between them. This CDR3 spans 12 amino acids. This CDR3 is CASSEVTWGYTF. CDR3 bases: TGTGCCAGCAGTGAAGTGACGTGGGGCTACACCTTC.

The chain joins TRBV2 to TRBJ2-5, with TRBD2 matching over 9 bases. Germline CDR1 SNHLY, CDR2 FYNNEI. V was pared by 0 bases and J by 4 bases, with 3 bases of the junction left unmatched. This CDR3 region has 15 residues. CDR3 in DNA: TGTGCCAGCAGTGAAGCTAGCGGGAGATCAGAGACCCAGTACTTC. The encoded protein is CASSEASGRSETQYF.

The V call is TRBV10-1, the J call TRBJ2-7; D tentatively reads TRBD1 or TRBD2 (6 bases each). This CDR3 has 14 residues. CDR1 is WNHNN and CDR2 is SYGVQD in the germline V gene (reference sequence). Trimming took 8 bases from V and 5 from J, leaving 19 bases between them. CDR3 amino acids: CASPTDYRENEQYF. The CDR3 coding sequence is TGCGCCAGCCCAACGGACTACAGGGAGAACGAGCAGTACTTC.

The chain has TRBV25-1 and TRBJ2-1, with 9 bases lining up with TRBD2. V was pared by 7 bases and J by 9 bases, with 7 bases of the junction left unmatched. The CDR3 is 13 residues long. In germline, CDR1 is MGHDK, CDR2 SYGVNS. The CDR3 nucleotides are TGTGCCAGCAAGGGGACTAGCATAGGTGAGCAGTTCTTC. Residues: CASKGTSIGEQFF.

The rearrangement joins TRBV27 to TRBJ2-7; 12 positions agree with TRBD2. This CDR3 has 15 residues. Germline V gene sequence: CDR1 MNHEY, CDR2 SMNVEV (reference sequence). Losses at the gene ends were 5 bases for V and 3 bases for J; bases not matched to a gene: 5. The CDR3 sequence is CASSAGTSGHYEQYF. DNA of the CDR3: TGTGCCAGCAGTGCCGGGACTAGCGGGCACTACGAGCAGTACTTC.

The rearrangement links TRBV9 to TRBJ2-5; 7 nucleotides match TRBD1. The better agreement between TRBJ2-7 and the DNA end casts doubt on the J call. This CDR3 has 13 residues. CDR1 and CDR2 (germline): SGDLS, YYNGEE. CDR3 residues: CASSTHRGTEQYF. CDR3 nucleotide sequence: TGTGCCAGCAGCACGCACAGGGGAACCGAGCAGTACTTC.

The CDR3: CSARDGAEGVVGYF. CDR3 DNA: TGCAGTGCTAGAGATGGGGCGGAAGGCGTGGTGGGGTACTTC. The V and J genes are TRBV20-1 and TRBJ2-5, with D maybe TRBD1 (5 bases). Germline-derived CDR1 and CDR2 are DFQATT and SNEGSKA (reference sequence). This CDR3 spans 14 amino acids. With 0 bases removed from V and 13 bases from J, the gap between germline ends came to 21 bases.

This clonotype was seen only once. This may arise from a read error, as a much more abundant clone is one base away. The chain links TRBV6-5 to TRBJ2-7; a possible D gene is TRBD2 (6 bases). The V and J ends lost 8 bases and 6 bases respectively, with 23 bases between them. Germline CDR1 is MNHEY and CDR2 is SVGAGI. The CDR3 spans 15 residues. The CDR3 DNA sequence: TGTGCCAGCCGCACTGACACGGAGGGACCCTGCGAGCAGTACTTC. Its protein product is CASRTDTEGPCEQYF.

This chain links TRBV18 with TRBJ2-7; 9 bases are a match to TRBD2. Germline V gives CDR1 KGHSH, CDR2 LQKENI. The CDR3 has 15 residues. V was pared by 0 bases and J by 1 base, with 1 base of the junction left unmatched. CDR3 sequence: CASSPPTSGSYEQYF. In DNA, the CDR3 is TGTGCCAGCTCACCACCGACTAGCGGTTCCTACGAGCAGTACTTC.